This is a list of T cell receptor beta chains from one sample in a study of radiotherapy plus CTLA-4 blockade in lung cancer. Only in-frame clones appear in the TCRdb table, and some are missing; sequencing was by immunoSEQ multiplex PCR. The sample records roughly 120,000 clones, approximately 84% being singletons. This specimen was peripheral blood, taken from a patient treated with radiotherapy plus ipilimumab. The source is a human donor with non-small cell lung cancer who had a partial response to radiotherapy plus ipilimumab. The conserved cysteine and the conserved F or W are not part of the CDR3 here. Part of the rows lack a size; the others show once, few, many or a class for expanded clones.

.,TRBJ2-3,16,TRBV5-1,ASSLATSGFSGTDTQY
.,.,12,TRBV7-2,ASSVFTGGYEQY
once,TRBJ2-7,13,TRBV19,ASSIVGTPTYEQY
.,TRBJ2-3,13,TRBV7-2,ASSLGLAGSHTQY
few,TRBJ2-1,14,TRBV6-1,ASSVTGTSGSGEQF
.,TRBJ2-1,14,TRBV15,ATSKSSGEINNEQF
.,TRBJ2-5,12,TRBV9,ASSVGVAQETQY
.,TRBJ2-3,14,TRBV7-2,ASSSRLPISTDTQY
.,TRBJ2-1,11,TRBV28,ASSPGHYNEQF
.,TRBJ2-1,17,TRBV16,ASSQSNGLDYGLDNEQF
.,TRBJ1-1,12,TRBV15,ATSRDPRNTEAF
.,TRBJ2-5,10,TRBV30,AWSQWTETQY
.,TRBJ2-7,12,TRBV27,ASSGQPYSYEQY
.,TRBJ1-2,13,TRBV4-2,ASSQIRGPGYGYT
.,TRBJ2-2,13,TRBV29-1,SVHLTAKNTGELF